This T cell receptor (beta chain) was retrieved from a study of shared T cell receptors in the human thymus. Germline V CDR1 and CDR2: DFQATT, SNEGSKA (reference sequence). The CDR3 runs 11 residues. The V gene lost 5 bases and the J gene lost 10 bases, with 12 bases spanning the gap. TCRdb's copy holds only in-frame clones and misses some; the assay was immunoSEQ multiplex PCR. The profile shows approximately 760,000 clones, 80% to 90% of them singletons. In addition, the sample was reused for a study of human thymus T cells.

The rearrangement links TRBV20-1 to TRBJ2-1; weak D call: TRBD2 (5 bases). The material sequenced was thymocytes. The source of this sequence is a girl under three years old with a congenital heart defect. The CDR3 spells CSAHGRREQFF. DNA of the CDR3: TGCAGTGCTCATGGCCGGAGGGAGCAGTTCTTC.